This entry describes one TCR beta chain. This specimen comes from a study of blood T cell repertoires in COVID-19. Study-level background: Acute and convalescent COVID-19 samples came from the United States, Italy and Spain.

The method was immunoSEQ multiplex PCR; TCRdb's version includes in-frame clones alone and lacks a portion of them. Counted here are under 300,000 clones, about 90% occurring once; the ten biggest clones make up around 3%. Recruits, aged about 18 to 89 years, lived in 24 US areas. The study assigned cohorts using participant-reported clinical history. Within 2 weeks before study entry, exposed participants met a COVID-19 case. The V gene's germline CDR1 is MNHEY and CDR2 SMNVEV (reference sequence). With V trimmed by 6 bases and J by 1 base, 6 bases remained unmatched. The CDR3 extends over 15 amino acids.

The sample was PBMCs or T cells enriched from blood (not recorded which). The chain has TRBV27 and TRBJ1-1; TRBD1 matches at 9 bases. The receptor comes from a woman between 35 and 50 years old who had been exposed to COVID-19. In nucleotides, the CDR3 is TGTGCCAGCAGGTCCACGGGACAGGGGAACACTGAAGCTTTCTTT. Its protein product is CASRSTGQGNTEAFF.